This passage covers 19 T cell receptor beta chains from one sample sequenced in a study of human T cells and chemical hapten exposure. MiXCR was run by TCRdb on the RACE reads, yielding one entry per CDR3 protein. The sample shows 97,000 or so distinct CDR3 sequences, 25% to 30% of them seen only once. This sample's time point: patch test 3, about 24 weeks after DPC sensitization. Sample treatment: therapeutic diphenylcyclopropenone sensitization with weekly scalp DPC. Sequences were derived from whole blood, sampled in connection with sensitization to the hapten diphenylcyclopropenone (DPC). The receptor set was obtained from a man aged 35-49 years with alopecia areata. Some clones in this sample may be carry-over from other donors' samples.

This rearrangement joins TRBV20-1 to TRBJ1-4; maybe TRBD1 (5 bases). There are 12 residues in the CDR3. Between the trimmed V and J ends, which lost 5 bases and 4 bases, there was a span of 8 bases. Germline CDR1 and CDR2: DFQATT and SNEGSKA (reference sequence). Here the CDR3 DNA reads TGCAGTGCTGGGGGACTTAATGAAAAACTGTTTTTT. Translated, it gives CSAGGLNEKLFF.

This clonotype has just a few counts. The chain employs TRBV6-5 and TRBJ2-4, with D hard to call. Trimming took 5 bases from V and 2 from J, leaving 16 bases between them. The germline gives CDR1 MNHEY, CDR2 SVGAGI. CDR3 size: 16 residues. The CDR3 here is CASSLYTPTSKNIQYF. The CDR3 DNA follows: TGTGCCAGCAGTCTATATACCCCGACGTCCAAAAACATTCAGTACTTC.

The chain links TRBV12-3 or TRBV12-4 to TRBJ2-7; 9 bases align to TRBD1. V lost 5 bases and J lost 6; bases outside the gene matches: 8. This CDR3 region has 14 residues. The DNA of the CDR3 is TGTGCCAGCAGTCCCGGGACAGGGCGCCCCGAGCAGTACTTC. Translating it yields CASSPGTGRPEQYF.

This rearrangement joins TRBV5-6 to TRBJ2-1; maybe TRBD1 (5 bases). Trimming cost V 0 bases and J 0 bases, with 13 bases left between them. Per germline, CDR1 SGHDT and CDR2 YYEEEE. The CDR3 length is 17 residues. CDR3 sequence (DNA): TGTGCCAGCAGCTTGGTCCCGACAGCTTTCTCCTACAATGAGCAGTTCTTC. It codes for CASSLVPTAFSYNEQFF.

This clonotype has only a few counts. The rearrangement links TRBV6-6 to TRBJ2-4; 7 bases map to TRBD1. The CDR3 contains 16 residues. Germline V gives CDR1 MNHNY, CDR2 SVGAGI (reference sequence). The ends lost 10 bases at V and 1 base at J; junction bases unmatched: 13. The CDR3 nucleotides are TGTGCCACCAGCCCGGTTGACAGGGTGGCCAAAAACATTCAGTACTTC. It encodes CATSPVDRVAKNIQYF.

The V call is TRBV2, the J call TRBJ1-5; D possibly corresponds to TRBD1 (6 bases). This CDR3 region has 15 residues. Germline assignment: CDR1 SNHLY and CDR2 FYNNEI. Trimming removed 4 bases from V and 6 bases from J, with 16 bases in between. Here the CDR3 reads CASSASGTQIQPQHF. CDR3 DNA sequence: TGTGCCAGCAGTGCTTCCGGGACACAGATTCAGCCCCAGCATTTT.

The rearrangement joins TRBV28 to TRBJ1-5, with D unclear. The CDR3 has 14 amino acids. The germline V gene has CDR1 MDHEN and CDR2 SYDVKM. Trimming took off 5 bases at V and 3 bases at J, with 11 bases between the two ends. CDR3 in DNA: TGTGCCAGCAGTCCCCTAGGGTCCAATCAGCCCCAGCATTTT. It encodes CASSPLGSNQPQHF. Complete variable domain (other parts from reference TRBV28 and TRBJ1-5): DVKVTQSSRYLVKRTGEKVFLECVQDMDHENMFWYRQDPGLGLRLIYFSYDVKMKEKGDIPEGYSVSREKKERFSLILESASTNQTSMYLCASSPLGSNQPQHFGDGTRLSIL.

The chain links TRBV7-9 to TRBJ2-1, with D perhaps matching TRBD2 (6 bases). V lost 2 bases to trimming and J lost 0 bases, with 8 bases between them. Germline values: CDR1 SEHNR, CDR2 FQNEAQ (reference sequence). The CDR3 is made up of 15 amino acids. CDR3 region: CASSLRGSSYNEQFF. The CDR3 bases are TGTGCCAGCAGCTTACGGGGGAGCTCCTACAATGAGCAGTTCTTC.

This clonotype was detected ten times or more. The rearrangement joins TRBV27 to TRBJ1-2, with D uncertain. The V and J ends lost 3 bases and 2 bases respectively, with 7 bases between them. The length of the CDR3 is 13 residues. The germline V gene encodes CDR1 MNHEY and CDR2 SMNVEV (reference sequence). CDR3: CASSFEGNYGYTF. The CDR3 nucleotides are TGTGCCAGCAGTTTTGAAGGGAACTATGGCTACACCTTC.

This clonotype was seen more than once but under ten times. Here the CDR3 DNA reads TGTGCCAGCAGCTTAGCCGGCGCAGGGGCTGGGGCCAACGTCCTGACTTTC. It specifies CASSLAGAGAGANVLTF. The chain employs TRBV7-9 and TRBJ2-6, with D perhaps TRBD1 (6 bases). Deletions cut 0 bases from V and 2 bases from J, with 11 bases between. The length of the CDR3 is 17 residues. The germline V gene encodes CDR1 SEHNR and CDR2 FQNEAQ (reference sequence).

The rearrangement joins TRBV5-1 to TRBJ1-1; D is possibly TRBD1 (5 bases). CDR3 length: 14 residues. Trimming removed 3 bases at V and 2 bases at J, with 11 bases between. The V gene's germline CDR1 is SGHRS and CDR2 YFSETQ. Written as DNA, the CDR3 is TGCGCCAGCAGCTCAGACAGTACCAACACTGAAGCTTTCTTT. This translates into CASSSDSTNTEAFF.

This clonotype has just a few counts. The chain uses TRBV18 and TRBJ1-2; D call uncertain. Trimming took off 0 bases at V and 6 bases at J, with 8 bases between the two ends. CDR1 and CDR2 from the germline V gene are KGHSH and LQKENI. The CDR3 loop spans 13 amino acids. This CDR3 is CASSPPGIDGYTF. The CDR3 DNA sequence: TGTGCCAGCTCACCACCTGGGATTGATGGCTACACCTTC.

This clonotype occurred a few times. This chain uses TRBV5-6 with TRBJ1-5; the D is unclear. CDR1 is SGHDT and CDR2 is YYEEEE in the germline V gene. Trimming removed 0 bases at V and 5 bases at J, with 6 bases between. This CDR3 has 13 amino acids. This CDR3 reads CASSLARDQPQHF. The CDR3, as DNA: TGTGCCAGCAGCTTGGCAAGGGATCAGCCCCAGCATTTT.

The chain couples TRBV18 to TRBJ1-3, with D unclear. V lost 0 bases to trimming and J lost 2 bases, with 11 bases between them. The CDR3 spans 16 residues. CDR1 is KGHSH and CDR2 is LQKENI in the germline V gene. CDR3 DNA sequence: TGTGCCAGCTCACCACCGTTGCAGGTCACTGGAAACACCATATATTTT. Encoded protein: CASSPPLQVTGNTIYF.

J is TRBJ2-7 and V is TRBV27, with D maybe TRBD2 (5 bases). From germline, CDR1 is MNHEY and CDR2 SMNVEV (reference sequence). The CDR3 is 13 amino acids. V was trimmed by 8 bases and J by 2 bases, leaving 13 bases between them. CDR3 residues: CASGTGGPYEQYF. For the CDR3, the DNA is TGTGCCAGCGGAACCGGAGGTCCCTACGAGCAGTACTTC.

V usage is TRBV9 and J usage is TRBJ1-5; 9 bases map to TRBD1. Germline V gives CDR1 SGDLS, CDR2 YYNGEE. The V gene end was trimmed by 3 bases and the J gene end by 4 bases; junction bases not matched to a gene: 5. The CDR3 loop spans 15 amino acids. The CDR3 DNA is TGTGCCAGCAGCGCTGGGACAGGGACGAATCAGCCCCAGCATTTT. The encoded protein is CASSAGTGTNQPQHF.

In nucleotides, the CDR3 is TGTGCCATCAGGGTTACTAGCGGGAGAAACGAGCAGTTCTTC. Translating it yields CAIRVTSGRNEQFF. The chain has TRBV10-3 and TRBJ2-1; 11 bases align to TRBD2. The CDR3 contains 14 residues. Losses at the gene ends were 6 bases for V and 10 bases for J; bases not matched to a gene: 8. Germline CDR1 and CDR2: ENHRY and SYGVKD.

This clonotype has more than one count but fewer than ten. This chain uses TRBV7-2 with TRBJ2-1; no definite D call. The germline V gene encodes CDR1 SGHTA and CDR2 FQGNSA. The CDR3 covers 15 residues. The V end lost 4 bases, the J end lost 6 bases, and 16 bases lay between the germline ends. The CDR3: CASSSPGLTANEQFF. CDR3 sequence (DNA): TGTGCCAGCAGCTCTCCGGGCCTTACGGCCAATGAGCAGTTCTTC.

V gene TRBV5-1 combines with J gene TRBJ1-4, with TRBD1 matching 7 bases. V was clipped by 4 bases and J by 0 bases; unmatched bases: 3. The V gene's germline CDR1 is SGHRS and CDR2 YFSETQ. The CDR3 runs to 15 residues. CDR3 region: CASSGTDATNEKLFF. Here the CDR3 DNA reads TGCGCCAGCAGCGGGACAGATGCAACTAATGAAAAACTGTTTTTT.